This TCR beta chain was observed in a study of T cell changes during pregnancy in multiple sclerosis. The CDR3 totals 14 residues. The V gene end was trimmed by 6 bases and the J gene end by 1 base; junction bases not matched to a gene: 5. Germline V gene sequence: CDR1 SEHNR, CDR2 FQNEAQ (reference sequence). Clones were read by immunoSEQ multiplex PCR, and TCRdb kept only the in-frame ones, dropping some. The top ten clones hold around 4% of a sample with under 65,000 clones, approximately 93% of them seen once. This clonotype was obtained from a female donor with multiple sclerosis, enrolled in a pregnancy study. The sample was CD8+ T cells from peripheral blood mononuclear cells, taken in the second trimester of pregnancy. The chain joins TRBV7-9 to TRBJ1-1, with 7 bases aligning to TRBD1. In DNA form, the CDR3 reads TGTGCCAGCAGAACACAGGGGCCGAACACTGAAGCTTTCTTT. It specifies CASRTQGPNTEAFF.